This T cell receptor beta chain is drawn from a study of radiotherapy plus CTLA-4 blockade in lung cancer. Focal radiation with ipilimumab CTLA-4 blockade was given to patients with chemo-refractory metastatic non-small-cell lung cancer. The CDR3 has 15 residues. V shed 5 bases and J 7 bases; nucleotides not matched to a gene: 11. Germline V gives CDR1 SGHAT, CDR2 FQNNGV. TCRdb keeps only in-frame clones here, not all; method: immunoSEQ multiplex PCR. The profile shows around 44,000 clones, approximately 86% of them singletons. Sequencing used peripheral blood, obtained from a patient treated with radiotherapy plus ipilimumab. This receptor was identified in a human donor with non-small cell lung cancer that progressed on radiotherapy plus ipilimumab. Some clones in this sample may be carry-over from other donors' samples. The chain joins TRBV11-2 to TRBJ1-2, with 9 bases that match TRBD1. Here the CDR3 reads CASSAVRGQGSGYTF. CDR3 coding DNA: TGTGCCAGCAGCGCCGTGAGGGGACAGGGAAGTGGCTACACCTTC. The whole variable domain, filled in from reference TRBV11-2 and TRBJ1-2, reads EAGVAQSPRYKIIEKRQSVAFWCNPISGHATLYWYQQILGQGPKLLIQFQNNGVVDDSQLPKDRFSAERLKGVDSTLKIQPAKLEDSAVYLCASSAVRGQGSGYTFGSGTRLTVV.